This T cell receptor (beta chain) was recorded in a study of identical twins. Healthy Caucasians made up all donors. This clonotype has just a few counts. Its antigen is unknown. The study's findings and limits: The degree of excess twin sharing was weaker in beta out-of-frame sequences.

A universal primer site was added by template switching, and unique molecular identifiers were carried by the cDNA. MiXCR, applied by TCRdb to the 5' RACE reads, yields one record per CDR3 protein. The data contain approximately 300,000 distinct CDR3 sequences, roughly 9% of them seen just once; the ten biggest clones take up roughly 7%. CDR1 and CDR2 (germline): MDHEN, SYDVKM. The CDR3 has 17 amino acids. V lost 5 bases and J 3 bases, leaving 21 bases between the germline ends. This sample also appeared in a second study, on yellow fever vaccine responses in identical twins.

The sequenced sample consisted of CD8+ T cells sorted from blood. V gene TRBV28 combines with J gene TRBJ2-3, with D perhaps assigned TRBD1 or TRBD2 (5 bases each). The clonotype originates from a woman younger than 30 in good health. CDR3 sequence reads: CASSQKQVTWGTDTQYF. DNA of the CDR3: TGTGCCAGCAGTCAAAAACAGGTTACCTGGGGGACAGATACGCAGTATTTT.